A single sample is the source of the 9 T cell receptor beta chains below, sequenced in a study of long-term antiretroviral therapy in people with HIV. Survey-level immunoSEQ v3.0 assays were run. Assay used: immunoSEQ multiplex PCR; TCRdb lists only in-frame clones, some missing. This repertoire shows some 28,000 clones, around 82% found once; its top ten account for 8% to 9%. The sequencing used unsorted PBMCs, collected 3 years after starting antiretroviral therapy. Source of these receptors: a man between 35 and 55 years old with HIV.

This chain connects TRBV27 to TRBJ1-2; tentative D call: TRBD1 (6 bases). Germline V gene data show CDR1 as MNHEY and CDR2 as SMNVEV (reference sequence). The CDR3 extends over 14 amino acids. V dropped 2 bases and J dropped 4 bases, with 11 bases sitting between them. The CDR3 spells CASSLNGRGYGYTF. CDR3 bases: TGTGCCAGCAGTTTAAATGGCAGGGGCTATGGCTACACCTTC.

The V call is TRBV29-1, the J call TRBJ2-3, with D unresolved. CDR1 and CDR2 from the germline V gene are SQVTM and ANQGSEA. Trimming left V 2 bases short and J 3 bases short, with 9 bases between. The CDR3 contains 13 residues. CDR3 DNA: TGCAGCGTTGAAAAGGGCCGAACAGATACGCAGTATTTT. This encodes CSVEKGRTDTQYF.

The chain is built from TRBV11-2 and TRBJ2-7; D gene unclear. The V gene's germline CDR1 is SGHAT and CDR2 FQNNGV. V was cut by 0 bases and J by 5 bases, with 8 bases left in between. The CDR3 sequence is 13 residues long. The DNA of the CDR3 is TGTGCCAGCAGCTTAGATCTAGTTCACGAGCAGTACTTC. Its translation: CASSLDLVHEQYF. The whole variable domain, filled in from reference TRBV11-2 and TRBJ2-7, reads EAGVAQSPRYKIIEKRQSVAFWCNPISGHATLYWYQQILGQGPKLLIQFQNNGVVDDSQLPKDRFSAERLKGVDSTLKIQPAKLEDSAVYLCASSLDLVHEQYFGPGTRLTVT.

The chain recombines TRBV5-6 with TRBJ2-7; TRBD1 matches at 8 bases. CDR3 length: 14 amino acids. Trimming took 0 bases from V and 2 from J; bases not matched to a gene: 1. Germline CDR1 SGHDT, CDR2 YYEEEE. The CDR3 reads CASSLGDRTYEQYF. The DNA for the CDR3 is TGTGCCAGCAGCTTGGGGGACAGGACCTACGAGCAGTACTTC.

This chain links TRBV7-8 with TRBJ1-4, with 7 nucleotides matching TRBD1. The CDR3 has 18 residues. Trimming removed 5 bases from V and 0 bases from J; junction bases left unmatched: 12. CDR1 and CDR2 (germline): SGHVS, FQNEAQ. CDR3 in amino acids: CASSRSTGIATTNEKLFF. The CDR3 region has the DNA TGTGCCAGCAGCCGCTCGACAGGGATCGCAACAACTAATGAAAAACTGTTTTTT.

This clone has only one observation. The V call is TRBV18, the J call TRBJ1-1, with D possibly matching TRBD1 (6 bases). The CDR3 spans 18 residues. V gave up 0 bases and J gave up 1 base, with 18 bases separating them. Germline CDR1 KGHSH, CDR2 LQKENI. The CDR3 loop reads CASSPPFEGERENTEAFF. CDR3 nucleotides: TGTGCCAGCTCACCACCCTTTGAGGGGGAGCGTGAGAACACTGAAGCTTTCTTT.

By frequency in the sample, this clone is medium-sized. The chain joins TRBV13 to TRBJ1-1; no clear D gene. The V end lost 0 bases, the J end lost 0 bases, and 2 bases lay between the germline ends. CDR3 length equals 13 residues. Germline CDR1 is PRHDT and CDR2 is FYEKMQ (reference sequence). This CDR3 is CASSLGVNTEAFF. The CDR3 nucleotides are TGTGCCAGCAGCTTAGGGGTGAACACTGAAGCTTTCTTT.

The gene calls are TRBV5-4 and TRBJ1-2, with 8 bases aligning to TRBD1. After removal of 3 bases from V and 8 bases from J, the junction contained 18 bases not matched to a gene. The CDR3 covers 17 residues. The germline V gene encodes CDR1 SGHNT and CDR2 YYREEE (reference sequence). The CDR3 reads CASSSHQSGGSSKGYTF. Written as DNA, the CDR3 is TGTGCCAGCAGCTCCCACCAATCAGGGGGCAGTAGTAAAGGCTACACCTTC.

The genes are TRBV19 and TRBJ2-1, with 7 bases matching TRBD2. Germline V gene lookup returns CDR1 LNHDA and CDR2 SQIVND (reference sequence). This CDR3 is built from 14 residues. Trimming cost V 6 bases and J 7 bases; bases outside gene matches: 9. The CDR3 protein is CASSTMRGTNEQFF. CDR3 nucleotides: TGTGCCAGTAGCACGATGCGGGGGACGAATGAGCAGTTCTTC.